This T cell receptor (beta chain) is drawn from a study of CD8 T cells in Susac syndrome. Reverse transcription of roughly 0.5 to 1 ug RNA used random hexamers. Multiplex immunoSEQ PCR targeted 54 Vbeta and 13 Jbeta TCR beta segments. TCRdb fed the immunoSEQ multiplex PCR reads into MiXCR, producing one record per CDR3 protein. This table holds about 52,000 distinct CDR3 sequences, about 92% found once. As regards this clonotype: As yet, its antigen is unknown.

V was shortened by 0 bases and J by 2 bases, with 13 bases between the two germline ends. Germline CDR1 and CDR2: LGHNA and YSLEER. The CDR3 runs 17 residues. General study results and limits: The relatively small number of individuals in the TCR sequencing and HLA analysis was acknowledged by the study.

Sequencing of TCR beta covered CD8+ and CD4+ T cells obtained from blood. FACS was used to enrich TEMRA cells, whereas the CD8+ and CD4+ T cells were obtained by negative isolation. The genes are TRBV4-3 and TRBJ1-4; D gene unclear. The receptor was isolated from a human donor with multiple sclerosis. Material: CD8+ T cells from PBMCs. Here the CDR3 reads CASSQEPKVPTNEKLFF. In DNA, the CDR3 is TGCGCCAGCAGCCAAGAACCGAAGGTTCCCACTAATGAAAAACTGTTTTTT.